The clone carrying this TCR beta chain was seen ten or more times. The CDR3 totals 19 residues. The V and J ends lost 4 bases and 2 bases, in that order; junction bases with no gene match: 19. Germline-derived CDR1 and CDR2 are SGHVS and FQNEAQ. This entry is derived from a study of T cells in Graves' hyperthyroidism and ophthalmopathy. Study context: Peripheral blood specimens were obtained at initial diagnosis, prior to any treatment.

Using around 10 ml of fresh peripheral blood, PBMCs were prepared. Amplification targeted TCR beta CDR3 regions from RNA transcripts. The primer set for the first-round RT-PCR of the TCR CDR3 was HTBI. TCRdb redid the calling of the multiplex PCR reads with MiXCR, one entry per CDR3 protein. The table shows under 400,000 distinct CDR3 sequences, with around 20% occurring only once. The J gene is TRBJ2-5, the V gene TRBV7-8; 7 bases fit TRBD1. Sequenced input: blood. The TCR was taken from a woman in her 50s with Graves' hyperthyroidism. CDR3 sequence (DNA): TGTGCCAGCAGCTCGTACGTCGGCCGACAGGGACCAGGACAAGAGACCCAGTACTTC. Encoded protein: CASSSYVGRQGPGQETQYF.